A single sample gave rise to the 19 T cell receptor beta chains below, sequenced in a study of blood T cell repertoires in COVID-19. Some clones are missing from TCRdb's copy, which holds only in-frame ones; the method was immunoSEQ multiplex PCR. The repertoire holds over 300,000 clones, with over 70% as singletons. The sequenced material came from peripheral blood. All receptors derive from a woman aged 45-65 years with acute or convalescent COVID-19.

This sequence joins TRBV2 and TRBJ1-6; TRBD1 matches 8 bases. The CDR3 totals 13 residues. Germline CDR1 SNHLY, CDR2 FYNNEI. Germline trimming cut 6 bases from V and 9 bases from J; bases unmatched to any gene: 4. The CDR3 reads CASRWTGSSPLHF. The CDR3 DNA reads TGTGCCAGCAGATGGACAGGGTCTTCACCCCTCCACTTT.

In its sample, this clone was seen a few times. The CDR3 nucleotides are TGTGCCAGCAGCCAAACAGGGGCGGGCACCGGGGAGCTGTTTTTT. This sequence encodes CASSQTGAGTGELFF. The chain joins TRBV7-2 to TRBJ2-2; 7 positions match TRBD1. V lost 5 bases, J lost 4 bases, and 7 bases stayed unmatched. Germline CDR1 reads SGHTA; CDR2 reads FQGNSA. This CDR3 contains 15 residues.

The chain is built from TRBV18 and TRBJ2-7; TRBD1 is a possible D gene (6 bases). V was cut by 3 bases and J by 6 bases, with 15 bases left in between. Germline V gives CDR1 KGHSH, CDR2 LQKENI. The CDR3 has 14 residues. CDR3 protein: CASSPQGTSPEQYF. The CDR3 DNA sequence: TGTGCCAGCTCACCGCAGGGGACCAGTCCCGAGCAGTACTTC.

This clone was observed once. V gene TRBV7-2 combines with J gene TRBJ2-1; 9 bases line up with TRBD1. The CDR3 has 16 residues. Germline V gives CDR1 SGHTA, CDR2 FQGNSA. V shed 6 bases and J 3 bases; nucleotides not matched to a gene: 9. CDR3 nucleotides: TGTGCCAGCAGTCTTATCCGGGACAGGGACTACAATGAGCAGTTCTTC. As protein: CASSLIRDRDYNEQFF.

The chain is built from TRBV5-1 and TRBJ2-2, with TRBD1 as a possible D gene (6 bases). The CDR3 loop spans 14 amino acids. Germline CDR1 SGHRS, CDR2 YFSETQ. The V gene lost 6 bases and the J gene lost 6 bases, with 15 bases spanning the gap. DNA for the CDR3: TGCGCCAGCAAGGCAGCCCAGGGGTCCGGGGAGCTGTTTTTT. Translated, it gives CASKAAQGSGELFF.

A few counts support this clone. This chain connects TRBV6-2 or TRBV6-3 to TRBJ2-3; 12 nucleotides align to TRBD2. The CDR3 sequence is 16 residues long. Germline CDR1 and CDR2: MNHEY and SVGEGT. V trimming: 2 bases; J trimming: 0 bases; junction bases outside the gene matches: 0. The CDR3 DNA follows: TGTGCCAGCAGTTACGGGACTAGCGGGAGCACAGATACGCAGTATTTT. Amino acids: CASSYGTSGSTDTQYF.

As regards this clone: Germline is not matched at one junction end, which may reflect a read error. DNA of the CDR3: TGTGCCAGCTCCCCACTTGACGGCCGGGGGGAAAAACTGTTTTTT. Residues: CASSPLDGRGEKLFF. J is TRBJ1-4 and V is TRBV18; D is possibly TRBD1 (5 bases). The CDR3 runs to 15 residues. Germline loops: CDR1 KGHSH, CDR2 LQKENI.

This clone was seen a single time. This chain links TRBV6-6 with TRBJ2-3; 11 positions match TRBD2. V lost 7 bases, J lost 1 base, and 1 base stayed unmatched. CDR3 length: 14 residues. Germline CDR1 is MNHNY and CDR2 is SVGAGI (reference sequence). This chain's CDR3 is CASILAGGTDTQYF. Here the CDR3 DNA reads TGTGCCAGCATACTAGCGGGGGGCACAGATACGCAGTATTTT.

This chain links TRBV12-3 or TRBV12-4 with TRBJ1-1; D remains ambiguous. This CDR3 is 10 amino acids long. V was clipped by 7 bases and J by 11 bases, with 11 bases between them. The chain's CDR3 is CASIQKRAFF. The CDR3 DNA reads as TGTGCCAGCATTCAGAAGAGGGCTTTCTTT.

This chain connects TRBV11-2 to TRBJ2-7; 7 bases line up with TRBD1. Germline V gene data show CDR1 as SGHAT and CDR2 as FQNNGV. CDR3 length equals 15 residues. V dropped 2 bases and J dropped 0; count of bases not matched to a gene: 4. The CDR3 protein is CASSLTDRSSYEQYV. The CDR3 DNA follows: TGTGCCAGCAGCTTAACGGACAGGAGCTCCTACGAGCAGTACGTC.

This chain uses TRBV14 with TRBJ2-5; 7 nucleotides line up with TRBD1. The CDR3 has 15 amino acids. The V gene's germline CDR1 is SGHDN and CDR2 FVKESK. Losses at the gene ends were 4 bases for V and 1 base for J; bases not matched to a gene: 6. CDR3 bases: TGTGCCAGCAGCCGACAGGGAACTGTCCAAGAGACCCAGTACTTC. Translating it yields CASSRQGTVQETQYF.

There are a few counts of this clone. This chain links TRBV5-1 with TRBJ2-5; tentative D call: TRBD2 (6 bases). Germline CDR1 and CDR2: SGHRS and YFSETQ. The CDR3 runs to 13 residues. V gave up 3 bases and J gave up 4 bases, with 10 bases separating them. CDR3 sequence reads: CASSYSGPETQYF. Written as DNA, the CDR3 is TGCGCCAGCAGCTATAGCGGTCCAGAGACCCAGTACTTC.

In regard to this clone: Distinct nucleotide sequences in the sample also encode this CDR3. CDR3 amino acids: CAWSVGGTGTEAFF. The CDR3 DNA reads TGTGCCTGGAGTGTCGGGGGTACGGGCACTGAAGCTTTCTTT. This chain joins TRBV30 and TRBJ1-1; perhaps TRBD1 as D (5 bases). The germline gives CDR1 GTSNPN, CDR2 SVGIG (reference sequence). The CDR3 has 14 residues. V was clipped by 0 bases and J by 4 bases, with 12 bases between them.

This chain links TRBV20-1 with TRBJ1-2; 8 nucleotides agree with TRBD1. Germline trimming cut 5 bases from V and 10 bases from J; bases unmatched to any gene: 6. The CDR3 contains 11 residues. Per the germline V gene, CDR1 is DFQATT and CDR2 is SNEGSKA (reference sequence). CDR3 in amino acids: CSADTGGDYTF. CDR3 sequence (DNA): TGCAGTGCTGACACAGGGGGGGACTACACCTTC.

Turning to this clone: One end of the junction varies from germline; a read error may be responsible. The chain couples TRBV5-5 to TRBJ1-1; 8 bases match TRBD1. The CDR3 totals 13 residues. The germline CDR1 and CDR2 sequences are SGHKS and YYEKEE (reference sequence). For the CDR3, the DNA is TGTGCCAGCAGCAGGACAGGGAACGCTGAAGCTTTCTTT. This encodes CASSRTGNAEAFF. Filled out from reference TRBV5-5 and TRBJ1-1, the complete variable domain reads DAGVTQSPTHLIKTRGQQVTLRCSPISGHKSVSWYQQVLGQGPQFIFQYYEKEERGRGNFPDRFSARQFPNYSSELNVNALLLGDSALYLCASSRTGNAEAFFGQGTRLTVV.

The chain is built from TRBV19 and TRBJ1-2; tentatively, D is TRBD1 (5 bases). The length of the CDR3 is 12 residues. V shed 2 bases and J shed 6 bases, with 7 bases lying between them. Germline V gives CDR1 LNHDA, CDR2 SQIVND (reference sequence). In DNA, the CDR3 is TGTGCCAGTAGTATATTAGGGGATGGCTACACCTTC. Amino acid sequence: CASSILGDGYTF.

V usage is TRBV3-1 (or the pseudogene TRBV3-2) and J usage is TRBJ2-7; the match to TRBD2 covers 8 bases. V shed 1 base and J 2 bases; nucleotides not matched to a gene: 7. Germline V gene data show CDR1 as LGHDT and CDR2 as YNNKEL (reference sequence). This CDR3 is built from 16 residues. The CDR3 loop is CASSQVAGRETYEQYF. The DNA of the CDR3 is TGTGCCAGCAGCCAAGTAGCGGGAAGGGAAACCTACGAGCAGTACTTC.

This clone appeared once. The J gene is TRBJ1-3, the V gene TRBV29-1, with 7 bases identical to TRBD1. The CDR3 is 14 amino acids. With V trimmed by 7 bases and J by 4 bases, 10 bases remained unmatched. The germline CDR1 and CDR2 sequences are SQVTM and ANQGSEA. This CDR3 reads CSAWTGRAGNTIYF. The CDR3 coding sequence is TGCAGCGCATGGACAGGCCGGGCAGGAAACACCATATATTTT.

V is TRBV2 and J is TRBJ1-2; D remains ambiguous. The CDR3 is made up of 15 amino acids. Germline CDR1 reads SNHLY; CDR2 reads FYNNEI. Trimming removed 3 bases from V and 0 bases from J, with 11 bases in between. CDR3 DNA sequence: TGTGCCAGCAGTGACTGGGCGCTCGCTAACTATGGCTACACCTTC. Translating gives CASSDWALANYGYTF.